The 9 T cell receptor beta chains below all came from one sample that was sequenced in a study of CD8 T cells in ankylosing spondylitis. TCRdb reprocessed the 5' RACE reads with MiXCR, giving one entry per CDR3 protein. Of around 490,000 distinct CDR3 sequences listed, under 5.5% are singletons. Their cognate antigens are unknown. Study-level results: A TCR beta motif of fewer than 10 highly homologous variants seemed to mark ankylosing spondylitis blood.

The sample was blood, either unsorted or a sorted T cell fraction (not recorded which). Receptors were obtained from a male donor with ankylosing spondylitis.

This clonotype was counted many times. V gene TRBV29-1 combines with J gene TRBJ2-7; 7 bases agree with TRBD1. Germline V gene lookup returns CDR1 SQVTM and CDR2 ANQGSEA. CDR3 size: 13 residues. The ends lost 1 base at V and 8 bases at J; junction bases unmatched: 8. The CDR3 loop is CSVEVTDRRKQYF. The CDR3 nucleotides are TGCAGCGTTGAAGTTACGGACAGGAGGAAGCAGTACTTC.

This clonotype was detected many times. V and J are TRBV13 and TRBJ2-1, with unresolved D. Trimming left V 4 bases short and J 8 bases short, with 9 bases between. Germline CDR1 and CDR2: PRHDT and FYEKMQ (reference sequence). CDR3 length: 12 residues. The CDR3 DNA reads TGTGCCAGCAGCTCGTATGTAGATGAGCAGTTCTTC. Protein sequence: CASSSYVDEQFF.

The chain is built from TRBV10-1 and TRBJ1-2; 8 bases are a match to TRBD1. The CDR3 consists of 14 residues. With 3 bases clipped from V and 7 bases from J, the junction kept 7 bases outside the gene matches. Germline-derived CDR1 and CDR2 are WNHNN and SYGVQD (reference sequence). In DNA form, the CDR3 reads TGCGCCAGCAGTGACCGAGGACAGGGAGGTGGCTACACCTTC. Amino acid sequence: CASSDRGQGGGYTF.

This clonotype was counted at least ten times. V usage is TRBV29-1 and J usage is TRBJ1-1; no clear D. Trimming shortened V by 8 bases and J by 3 bases, and 10 bases separated the two germline ends. Germline V gene data show CDR1 as SQVTM and CDR2 as ANQGSEA. The CDR3 contains 11 residues. The CDR3 DNA follows: TGCAGCCCGACACGCCACACTGAAGCTTTCTTT. As protein: CSPTRHTEAFF.

Ten or more counts support this clonotype. V and J are TRBV29-1 and TRBJ1-1, with D tentatively TRBD1 (5 bases). Germline CDR1 is SQVTM and CDR2 is ANQGSEA. This CDR3 is 15 amino acids long. Trimming left V 8 bases short and J 0 bases short, with 19 bases between. CDR3 amino acids: CSPSRVLGLNTEAFF. The DNA of the CDR3 is TGCAGCCCAAGCAGGGTCCTCGGTTTGAACACTGAAGCTTTCTTT.

This clonotype appeared many times. This chain uses TRBV10-3 with TRBJ2-3; TRBD1 matches at 7 bases. The V and J ends lost 7 bases and 0 bases, in that order; junction bases with no gene match: 10. The CDR3 has 16 residues. Germline CDR1 and CDR2: ENHRY and SYGVKD. The CDR3 nucleotides read TGTGCCATCAATATATCCGGGACAGCTAGCACAGATACGCAGTATTTT. Translation gives CAINISGTASTDTQYF.

This clonotype was counted between two and nine times. This sequence joins TRBV4-3 and TRBJ2-7; 9 nucleotides agree with TRBD1. From germline, CDR1 is LGHNA and CDR2 YSLEER. This CDR3 is built from 14 residues. The V gene end was trimmed by 4 bases and the J gene end by 4 bases; junction bases not matched to a gene: 5. Here the CDR3 reads CASSLSTGGYEQYF. The CDR3 coding sequence is TGCGCCAGCAGCCTATCGACAGGGGGTTACGAGCAGTACTTC.

As for this clonotype: Being one base from a much bigger clone, this may be a read error. The rearrangement links TRBV7-9 to TRBJ2-3; no clear D gene. The CDR3 extends over 11 amino acids. Trimming shortened V by 11 bases and J by 3 bases, and 9 bases separated the two germline ends. Germline V gives CDR1 SEHNR, CDR2 FQNEAQ (reference sequence). CDR3 protein: CAGMATDTQYF. The CDR3 coding sequence is TGTGCCGGAATGGCGACAGATACGCAGTATTTT.

The table lists this clonotype with many counts. V gene TRBV29-1 combines with J gene TRBJ2-3; 7 bases align to TRBD2. Germline values: CDR1 SQVTM, CDR2 ANQGSEA. Trimming took 3 bases from V and 5 from J; bases not matched to a gene: 8. The CDR3 has 14 amino acids. CDR3 residues: CSVEREWGIDTQYF. CDR3 bases: TGCAGCGTTGAGCGGGAGTGGGGGATAGATACGCAGTATTTT.